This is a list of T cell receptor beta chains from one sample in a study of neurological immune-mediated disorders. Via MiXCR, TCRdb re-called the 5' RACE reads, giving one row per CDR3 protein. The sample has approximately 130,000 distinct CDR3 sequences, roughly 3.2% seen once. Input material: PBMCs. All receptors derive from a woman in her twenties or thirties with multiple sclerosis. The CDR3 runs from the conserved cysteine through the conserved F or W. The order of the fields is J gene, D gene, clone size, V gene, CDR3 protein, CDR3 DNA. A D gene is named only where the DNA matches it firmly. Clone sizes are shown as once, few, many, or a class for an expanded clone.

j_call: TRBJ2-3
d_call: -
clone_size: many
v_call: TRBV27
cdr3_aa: CASSRGQFSTDTQYF
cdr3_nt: TGTGCCAGCAGCCGCGGACAGTTTAGCACAGATACGCAGTATTTT

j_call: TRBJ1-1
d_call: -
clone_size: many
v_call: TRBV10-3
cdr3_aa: CAISDPVGRTEAFF
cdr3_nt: TGTGCCATCAGTGATCCCGTGGGCAGGACTGAAGCTTTCTTT

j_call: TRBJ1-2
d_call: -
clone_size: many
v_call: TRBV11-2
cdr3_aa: CASSLGSGEFNYGYTF
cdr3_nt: TGTGCCAGCAGCTTAGGGAGCGGGGAGTTTAACTATGGCTACACCTTC

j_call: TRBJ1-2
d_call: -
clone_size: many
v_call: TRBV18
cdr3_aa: CASSLTTVGRGYTF
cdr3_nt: TGTGCCAGCTCACTTACGACAGTTGGTCGTGGCTACACCTTC

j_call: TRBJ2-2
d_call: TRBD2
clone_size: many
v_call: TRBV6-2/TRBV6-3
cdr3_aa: CASSNRTSGGAGELFF
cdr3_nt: TGTGCCAGCAGCAACCGGACTAGCGGTGGGGCCGGGGAGCTGTTTTTT

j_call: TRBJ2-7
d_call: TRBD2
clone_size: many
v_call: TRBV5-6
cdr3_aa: CASSFRGLAGSSYEQYF
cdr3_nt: TGTGCCAGCAGCTTCCGAGGGCTAGCGGGGAGCTCCTACGAGCAGTACTTC

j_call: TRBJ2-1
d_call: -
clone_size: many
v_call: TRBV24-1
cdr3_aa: CATSEGRSGYNEQFF
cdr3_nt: TGTGCCACCAGCGAGGGGAGGAGCGGCTACAATGAGCAGTTCTTC

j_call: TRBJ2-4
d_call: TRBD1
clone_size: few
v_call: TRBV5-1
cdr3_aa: CASSHGTGGYIQYF
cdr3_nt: TGCGCCAGCAGCCACGGGACAGGGGGTTACATTCAGTACTTC

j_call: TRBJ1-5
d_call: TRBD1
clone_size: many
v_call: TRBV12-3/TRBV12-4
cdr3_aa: CASSFCLWGQGCDQPQHF
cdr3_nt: TGTGCCAGCAGTTTTTGTTTGTGGGGACAGGGATGCGATCAGCCCCAGCATTTT

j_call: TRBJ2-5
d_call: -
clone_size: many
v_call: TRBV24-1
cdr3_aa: CATSDSYQETQYF
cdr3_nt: TGTGCCACCAGTGATTCGTACCAAGAGACCCAGTACTTC

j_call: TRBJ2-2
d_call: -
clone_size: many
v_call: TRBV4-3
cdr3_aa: CASSQEIRPGTGELFF
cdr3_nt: TGCGCCAGCAGCCAAGAAATCCGGCCGGGCACCGGGGAGCTGTTTTTT

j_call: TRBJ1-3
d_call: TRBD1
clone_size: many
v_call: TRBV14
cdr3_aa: CASSQETGLSGNTIYF
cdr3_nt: TGTGCCAGCAGCCAAGAGACAGGGCTCTCTGGAAACACCATATATTTT

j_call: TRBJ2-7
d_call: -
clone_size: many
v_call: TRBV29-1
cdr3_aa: CSVEAVNSGYEQYF
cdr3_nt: TGCAGCGTTGAAGCGGTGAACAGCGGGTACGAGCAGTACTTC

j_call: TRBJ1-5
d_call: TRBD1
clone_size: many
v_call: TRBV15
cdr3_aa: CATSRRTGGNQPQHF
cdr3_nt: TGTGCCACCAGCAGACGGACAGGTGGCAATCAGCCCCAGCATTTT

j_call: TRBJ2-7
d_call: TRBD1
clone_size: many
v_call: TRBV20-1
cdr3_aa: CSARVRTGAYEQYF
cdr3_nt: TGCAGTGCTAGAGTTAGGACAGGAGCCTACGAGCAGTACTTC

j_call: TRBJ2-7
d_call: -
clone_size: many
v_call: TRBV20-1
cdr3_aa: CSARDDRLYEQYF
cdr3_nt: TGCAGTGCTAGAGATGACCGACTCTACGAGCAGTACTTC